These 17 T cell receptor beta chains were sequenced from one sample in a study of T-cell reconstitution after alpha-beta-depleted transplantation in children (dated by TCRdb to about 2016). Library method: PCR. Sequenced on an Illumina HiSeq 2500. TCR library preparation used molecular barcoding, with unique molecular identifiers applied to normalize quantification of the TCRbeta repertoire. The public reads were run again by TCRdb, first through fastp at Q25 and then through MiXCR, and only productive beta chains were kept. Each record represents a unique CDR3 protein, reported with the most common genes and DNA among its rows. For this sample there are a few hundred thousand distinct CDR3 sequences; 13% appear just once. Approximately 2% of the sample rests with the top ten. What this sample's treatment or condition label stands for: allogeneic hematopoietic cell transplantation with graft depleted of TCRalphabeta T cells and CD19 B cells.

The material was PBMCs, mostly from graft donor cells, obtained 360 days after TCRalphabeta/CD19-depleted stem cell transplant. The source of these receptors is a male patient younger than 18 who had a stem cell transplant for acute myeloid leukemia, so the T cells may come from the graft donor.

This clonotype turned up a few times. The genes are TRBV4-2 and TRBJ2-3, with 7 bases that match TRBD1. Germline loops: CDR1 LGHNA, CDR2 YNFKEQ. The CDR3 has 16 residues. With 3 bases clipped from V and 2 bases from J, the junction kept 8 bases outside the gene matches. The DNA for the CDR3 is TGTGCCAGCAGCCACCAACAGGGGCACTACACAGATACGCAGTATTTT. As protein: CASSHQQGHYTDTQYF.

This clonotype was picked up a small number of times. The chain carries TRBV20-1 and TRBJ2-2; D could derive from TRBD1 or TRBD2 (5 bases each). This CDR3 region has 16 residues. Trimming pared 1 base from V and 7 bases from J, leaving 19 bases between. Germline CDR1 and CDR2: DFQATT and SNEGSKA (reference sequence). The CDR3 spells CSARAGDRAAVGELFF. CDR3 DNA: TGCAGTGCTAGAGCTGGGGACCGGGCAGCGGTCGGGGAGCTGTTTTTT.

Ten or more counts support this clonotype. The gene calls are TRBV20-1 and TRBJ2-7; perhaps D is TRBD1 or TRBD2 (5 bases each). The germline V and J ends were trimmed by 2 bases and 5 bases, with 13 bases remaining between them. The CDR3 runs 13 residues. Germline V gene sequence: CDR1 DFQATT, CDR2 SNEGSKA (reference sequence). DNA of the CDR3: TGCAGTGCTAGATATGGGGGTATCAACGAGCAGTACTTC. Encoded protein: CSARYGGINEQYF.

The CDR3 here is CASSLAFTPTYEQYF. Written as DNA, the CDR3 is TGTGCCAGCAGCTTAGCATTCACTCCGACCTACGAGCAGTACTTC. The J gene is TRBJ2-7, the V gene TRBV7-9; D call uncertain. V lost 0 bases and J 2 bases, leaving 11 bases between the germline ends. The CDR3 extends over 15 amino acids. Germline V lookup: CDR1 SEHNR, CDR2 FQNEAQ (reference sequence).

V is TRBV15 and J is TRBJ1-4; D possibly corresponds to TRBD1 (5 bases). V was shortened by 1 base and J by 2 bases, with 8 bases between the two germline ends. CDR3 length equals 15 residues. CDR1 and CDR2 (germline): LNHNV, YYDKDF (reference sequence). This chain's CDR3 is CATSRVGGTNEKLFF. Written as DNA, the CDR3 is TGTGCCACCAGCAGAGTTGGGGGTACTAATGAAAAACTGTTTTTT.

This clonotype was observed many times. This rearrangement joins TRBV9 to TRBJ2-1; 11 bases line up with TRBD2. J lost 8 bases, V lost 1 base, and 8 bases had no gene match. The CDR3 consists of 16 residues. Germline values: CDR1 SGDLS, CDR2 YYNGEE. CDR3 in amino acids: CASSVPISGRGDEQFF. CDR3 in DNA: TGTGCCAGCAGCGTACCCATTAGCGGGAGGGGCGATGAGCAGTTCTTC.

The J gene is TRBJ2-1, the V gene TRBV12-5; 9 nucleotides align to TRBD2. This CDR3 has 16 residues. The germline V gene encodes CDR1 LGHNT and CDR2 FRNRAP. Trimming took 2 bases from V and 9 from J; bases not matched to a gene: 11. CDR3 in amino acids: CASGLPSAGGKGEQFF. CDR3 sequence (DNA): TGTGCTAGTGGTTTGCCCTCAGCGGGAGGAAAAGGTGAGCAGTTCTTC.

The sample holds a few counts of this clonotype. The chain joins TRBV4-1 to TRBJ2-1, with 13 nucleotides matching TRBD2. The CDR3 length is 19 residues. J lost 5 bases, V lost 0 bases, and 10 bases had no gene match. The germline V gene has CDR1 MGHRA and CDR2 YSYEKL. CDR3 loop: CASSQDRTSGRAIDNEQFF. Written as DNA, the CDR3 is TGCGCCAGCAGCCAAGATAGAACTAGCGGGAGGGCCATTGACAATGAGCAGTTCTTC.

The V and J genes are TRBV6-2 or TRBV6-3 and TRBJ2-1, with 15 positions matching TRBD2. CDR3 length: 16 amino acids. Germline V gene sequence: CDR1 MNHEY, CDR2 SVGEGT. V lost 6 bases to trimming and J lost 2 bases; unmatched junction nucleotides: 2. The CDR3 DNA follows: TGTGCCAGCAGGGGACTAGCGGGAGGCCCCTACAATGAGCAGTTCTTC. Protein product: CASRGLAGGPYNEQFF.

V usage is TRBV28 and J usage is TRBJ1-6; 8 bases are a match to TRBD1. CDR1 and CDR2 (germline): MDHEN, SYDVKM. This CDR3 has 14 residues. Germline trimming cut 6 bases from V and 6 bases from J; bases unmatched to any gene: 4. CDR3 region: CASSQTGVNSPLHF. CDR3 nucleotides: TGTGCCAGCAGCCAGACAGGGGTTAATTCACCCCTCCACTTT.

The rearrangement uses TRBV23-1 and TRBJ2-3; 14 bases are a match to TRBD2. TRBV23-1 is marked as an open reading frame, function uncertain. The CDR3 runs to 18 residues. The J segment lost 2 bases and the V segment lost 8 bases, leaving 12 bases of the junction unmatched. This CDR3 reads CASRRLAGGVRFTDTQYF. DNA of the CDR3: TGCGCCAGCCGTAGACTAGCGGGAGGGGTGAGATTCACAGATACGCAGTATTTT.

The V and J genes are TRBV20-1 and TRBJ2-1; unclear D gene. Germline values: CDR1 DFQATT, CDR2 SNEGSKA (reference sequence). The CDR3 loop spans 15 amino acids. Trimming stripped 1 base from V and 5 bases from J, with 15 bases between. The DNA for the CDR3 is TGCAGTGCTAGAGTGTGGCGATTGGGGAACAATGAGCAGTTCTTC. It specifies CSARVWRLGNNEQFF.

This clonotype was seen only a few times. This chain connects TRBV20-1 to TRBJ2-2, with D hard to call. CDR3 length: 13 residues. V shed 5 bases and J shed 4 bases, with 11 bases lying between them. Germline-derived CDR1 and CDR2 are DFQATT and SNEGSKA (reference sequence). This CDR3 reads CSASSRPTGELFF. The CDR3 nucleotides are TGCAGTGCTTCAAGCAGACCCACCGGGGAGCTGTTTTTT.

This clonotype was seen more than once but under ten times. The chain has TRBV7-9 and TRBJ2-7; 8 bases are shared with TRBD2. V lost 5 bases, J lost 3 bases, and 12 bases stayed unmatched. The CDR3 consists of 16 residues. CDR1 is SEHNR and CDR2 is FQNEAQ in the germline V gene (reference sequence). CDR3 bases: TGTGCCAGCAGCCCATTTGTACTAGCGGAGTTCTACGAGCAGTACTTC. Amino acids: CASSPFVLAEFYEQYF.

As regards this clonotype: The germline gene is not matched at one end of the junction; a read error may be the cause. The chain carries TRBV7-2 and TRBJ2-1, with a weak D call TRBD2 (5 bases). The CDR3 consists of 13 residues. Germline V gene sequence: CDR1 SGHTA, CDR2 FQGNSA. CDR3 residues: CASSLERLNDQFF. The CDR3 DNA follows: TGTGCCAGCAGCTTAGAGCGGCTCAATGATCAGTTCTTC.

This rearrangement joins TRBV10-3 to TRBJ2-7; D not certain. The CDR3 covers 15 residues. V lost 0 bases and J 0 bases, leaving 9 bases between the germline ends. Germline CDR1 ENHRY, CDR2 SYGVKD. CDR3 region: CAISESAGFSYEQYF. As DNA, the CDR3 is TGTGCCATCAGTGAGTCGGCAGGCTTCTCCTACGAGCAGTACTTC.

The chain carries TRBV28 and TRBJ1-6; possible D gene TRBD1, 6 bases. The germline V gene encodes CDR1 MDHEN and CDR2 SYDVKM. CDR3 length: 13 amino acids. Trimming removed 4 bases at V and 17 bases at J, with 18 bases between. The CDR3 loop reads CASSSPPDRLIHF. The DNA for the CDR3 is TGTGCCAGCAGTTCGCCACCCGACAGGTTGATCCACTTT.